Each of the 30 T cell receptor beta chains below was sequenced from the same sample in a study of T cell responses to AZD1222 COVID-19 vaccine. The repertoire was sequenced with immunoSEQ multiplex PCR; TCRdb's copy has only in-frame clones and lacks some. Of some 80,000 clones listed, roughly 90% were seen once; the top ten hold roughly 7.7%. Specimen: peripheral blood, collected on day 0 of AZD1222 vaccination. The origin of the receptors is an adult in good health.

The table lists this clone with a count of one. V is TRBV5-6 and J is TRBJ1-6, with a possible D match to TRBD1 (5 bases). With 4 bases removed from V and 15 bases from J, the gap between germline ends came to 23 bases. CDR3 length: 15 amino acids. In germline, CDR1 is SGHDT, CDR2 YYEEEE. The CDR3, as DNA: TGTGCCAGCAGCCTGGGGGGGACCGACACATTTCTCCTCCACTTT. The encoded protein is CASSLGGTDTFLLHF.

This chain links TRBV4-2 with TRBJ1-6; 11 positions agree with TRBD1. The CDR3 has 15 residues. CDR1 is LGHNA and CDR2 is YNFKEQ in the germline V gene. With 8 bases clipped from V and 10 bases from J, the junction kept 10 bases outside the gene matches. The CDR3 nucleotides read TGTGCCAGCTCCAATCCGGGACAGGGGGTCTCACCCCTCCACTTT. It codes for CASSNPGQGVSPLHF.

This chain connects TRBV28 to TRBJ2-3, with D maybe TRBD2 (6 bases). Trimming took off 4 bases at V and 11 bases at J, with 10 bases between the two ends. Germline values: CDR1 MDHEN, CDR2 SYDVKM. The CDR3 is 11 amino acids. Here the CDR3 reads CASSSGLKQYF. As DNA, the CDR3 is TGTGCCAGCAGTTCTGGACTAAAGCAGTATTTT. Filled out from reference TRBV28 and TRBJ2-3, the complete variable domain reads DVKVTQSSRYLVKRTGEKVFLECVQDMDHENMFWYRQDPGLGLRLIYFSYDVKMKEKGDIPEGYSVSREKKERFSLILESASTNQTSMYLCASSSGLKQYFGPGTRLTVL.

This clone was detected once. V and J are TRBV6-5 and TRBJ1-3, with a tentative D call TRBD1 (6 bases). The V gene's germline CDR1 is MNHEY and CDR2 SVGAGI. This CDR3 spans 13 amino acids. Trimming cost V 9 bases and J 4 bases, with 13 bases left between them. The CDR3 nucleotides read TGTGCCAGTTCCAGGGGCTCGGGAAACACCATATATTTT. Protein sequence: CASSRGSGNTIYF.

The rearrangement links TRBV19 to TRBJ1-6, with D perhaps matching TRBD1 (5 bases). The germline V and J ends were trimmed by 5 bases and 9 bases, with 17 bases remaining between them. CDR1 is LNHDA and CDR2 is SQIVND in the germline V gene (reference sequence). CDR3 length: 15 residues. CDR3 in DNA: TGTGCCAGTAGTCCCCAGCGGGGGACGAGTTCACCCCTCCACTTT. Its translation is CASSPQRGTSSPLHF.

The chain combines TRBV19 with TRBJ1-2, with a tentative D call TRBD1 (6 bases). Germline loops: CDR1 LNHDA, CDR2 SQIVND (reference sequence). The CDR3 length is 16 residues. V shed 7 bases and J shed 4 bases, with 22 bases lying between them. CDR3 in DNA: TGTGCCAGTACCACAAGAGGCAGGGGTTTAGGCTATGGCTACACCTTC. This codes for CASTTRGRGLGYGYTF.

V and J are TRBV7-2 and TRBJ1-3; TRBD1 is a possible D gene (5 bases). Germline V gene lookup returns CDR1 SGHTA and CDR2 FQGNSA. The ends were cut back, 5 bases at V and 4 bases at J, with 12 bases in the middle. This CDR3 is 14 amino acids long. CDR3 loop: CASSRAGRGNTIYF. DNA for the CDR3: TGTGCCAGCAGCCGCGCAGGGCGAGGAAACACCATATATTTT.

This clone showed up just a few times. J is TRBJ1-5 and V is TRBV19, with TRBD1 matching 7 bases. This CDR3 is 16 amino acids long. Looked up from germline, CDR1 is LNHDA and CDR2 is SQIVND (reference sequence). J gave up 2 bases and V 4 bases, and 8 bases lay outside the gene matches. CDR3 DNA: TGTGCCAGTAGTAAAAGACAGGGTGAGCGCAATCAGCCCCAGCATTTT. Translating it yields CASSKRQGERNQPQHF.

The V call is TRBV9, the J call TRBJ2-7, with 7 bases that match TRBD1. The ends lost 0 bases at V and 3 bases at J; junction bases unmatched: 3. The CDR3 has 14 residues. Per germline, CDR1 SGDLS and CDR2 YYNGEE. CDR3 in DNA: TGTGCCAGCAGCGTAGATAACAGGGGCTACGAGCAGTACTTC. It encodes CASSVDNRGYEQYF.

V gene TRBV28 combines with J gene TRBJ2-4; the D gene could be TRBD1 or TRBD2 (6 bases each). Germline CDR1 and CDR2: MDHEN and SYDVKM. The CDR3 contains 13 residues. With 7 bases removed from V and 3 bases from J, the gap between germline ends came to 10 bases. CDR3 bases: TGTGCCAGCATCGAGGGGGGCAAAAACATTCAGTACTTC. Residues: CASIEGGKNIQYF.

The chain carries TRBV23-1 and TRBJ1-1; D gene unclear. TRBV23-1 is annotated as an ORF whose role is uncertain. V was cut by 2 bases and J by 0 bases, with 13 bases left in between. The CDR3 runs to 16 residues. CDR3 residues: CASSQHGGSLNTEAFF. DNA of the CDR3: TGCGCCAGCAGTCAACACGGAGGGTCGTTGAACACTGAAGCTTTCTTT.

This chain connects TRBV5-6 to TRBJ2-7, with TRBD1 identical over 7 bases. The CDR3 extends over 14 amino acids. Germline CDR1 SGHDT, CDR2 YYEEEE. J gave up 3 bases and V 6 bases, and 9 bases lay outside the gene matches. The CDR3, as DNA: TGTGCCAGCACCACCGGGACAGAGATCTACGAGCAGTACTTC. Translated: CASTTGTEIYEQYF.

The chain combines TRBV27 with TRBJ2-7; TRBD2 matches 7 bases. V shed 2 bases and J 0 bases; nucleotides not matched to a gene: 4. This CDR3 spans 15 amino acids. The germline CDR1 and CDR2 sequences are MNHEY and SMNVEV (reference sequence). CDR3 residues: CASSLSLADSYEQYF. As DNA, the CDR3 is TGTGCCAGCAGTTTAAGCCTAGCGGACTCCTACGAGCAGTACTTC.

V and J are TRBV19 and TRBJ1-2; the match to TRBD1 covers 9 bases. Germline V CDR1 and CDR2: LNHDA, SQIVND (reference sequence). The junction had 5 bases not matched to a gene; V was cut back by 7 bases and J by 5 bases. The CDR3 contains 13 residues. CDR3 in amino acids: CASKDRGRYGYTF. The CDR3 DNA sequence: TGTGCCAGTAAGGACAGGGGAAGATATGGCTACACCTTC.

This chain links TRBV7-2 with TRBJ1-4; D not resolved. From germline, CDR1 is SGHTA and CDR2 FQGNSA. Deletions cut 0 bases from V and 7 bases from J, with 9 bases between. The CDR3 sequence is 14 residues long. CDR3 nucleotides: TGTGCCAGCAGCTTAGCTGGGCTTGGTGAAAAACTGTTTTTT. The encoded protein is CASSLAGLGEKLFF. Full variable domain (rest looked up from reference TRBV7-2 and TRBJ1-4): GAGVSQSPSNKVTEKGKDVELRCDPISGHTALYWYRQSLGQGLEFLIYFQGNSAPDKSGLPSDRFSAERTGGSVSTLTIQRTQQEDSAVYLCASSLAGLGEKLFFGSGTQLSVL.

The gene calls are TRBV6-2 or TRBV6-3 and TRBJ1-5, with D perhaps matching TRBD1 (5 bases). Germline CDR1 is MNHEY and CDR2 is SVGEGT. V shed 5 bases and J shed 0 bases, with 8 bases lying between them. The CDR3 covers 14 residues. DNA for the CDR3: TGTGCCAGCAGTAAAGGGGATAGCAATCAGCCCCAGCATTTT. This gives the protein CASSKGDSNQPQHF.

This sequence joins TRBV30 and TRBJ2-1; TRBD2 aligns across 13 bases. V lost 1 base and J lost 5; bases outside the gene matches: 5. Germline V gene lookup returns CDR1 GTSNPN and CDR2 SVGIG (reference sequence). This CDR3 comprises 16 residues. DNA for the CDR3: TGTGCCTGGAGTGGCGGGACTAGCGGGATGAACAATGAGCAGTTCTTC. Protein sequence: CAWSGGTSGMNNEQFF.

J is TRBJ2-7 and V is TRBV5-1, with 9 bases aligning to TRBD2. Germline CDR1 reads SGHRS; CDR2 reads YFSETQ. There are 15 residues in the CDR3. V shed 5 bases, J shed 8 bases, and the junction held 14 bases outside the gene matches. DNA of the CDR3: TGCGCCAGCAGGATAGATCCGGGACTAGCTGGGCAGCAGTACTTC. The encoded protein is CASRIDPGLAGQQYF.

The CDR3 here is CASRAGLLNSPLHF. DNA of the CDR3: TGTGCCAGCAGAGCCGGACTGCTGAATTCACCCCTCCACTTT. V is TRBV25-1 and J is TRBJ1-6; unclear D gene. Between the trimmed V and J ends, which lost 6 bases and 7 bases, there was a span of 13 bases. Germline V gene lookup returns CDR1 MGHDK and CDR2 SYGVNS. The CDR3 runs to 14 residues.

This chain connects TRBV6-5 to TRBJ1-2; 10 positions agree with TRBD1. The CDR3 runs to 15 residues. Trimming removed 2 bases from V and 4 bases from J; junction bases left unmatched: 4. CDR1 is MNHEY and CDR2 is SVGAGI in the germline V gene. The CDR3 region is CASSYGGDRGYGYTF. The CDR3 DNA reads TGTGCCAGCAGTTACGGGGGGGACAGGGGCTATGGCTACACCTTC.

This clone has a handful of counts. The chain carries TRBV11-2 and TRBJ2-5; a weak D match, TRBD1 (5 bases). This CDR3 contains 14 residues. Trimming left V 5 bases short and J 5 bases short, with 15 bases between. CDR1 SGHAT and CDR2 FQNNGV come from the germline V gene. The CDR3 sequence is CASSQTGQSETQYF. CDR3 DNA: TGTGCCAGCAGCCAAACCGGACAATCGGAGACCCAGTACTTC.

The gene calls are TRBV19 and TRBJ1-5; weak D call: TRBD1 (5 bases). Trimming pared 9 bases from V and 0 bases from J, leaving 24 bases between. The CDR3 loop spans 18 amino acids. The germline gives CDR1 LNHDA, CDR2 SQIVND (reference sequence). The CDR3 DNA sequence: TGTGCCAGCCGACTGATTAGGACACCCGGGGTTAGCAATCAGCCCCAGCATTTT. This encodes CASRLIRTPGVSNQPQHF.

This chain uses TRBV28 with TRBJ2-1; D is unresolved. Trimming pared 5 bases from V and 10 bases from J, leaving 21 bases between. This CDR3 comprises 15 residues. In germline, CDR1 is MDHEN, CDR2 SYDVKM. The CDR3 is CASSKPRLTSGEQFF. The CDR3 DNA is TGTGCCAGCAGTAAGCCAAGATTGACTTCTGGGGAGCAGTTCTTC. Together with reference TRBV28 and TRBJ2-1, the CDR3 gives the full variable domain: DVKVTQSSRYLVKRTGEKVFLECVQDMDHENMFWYRQDPGLGLRLIYFSYDVKMKEKGDIPEGYSVSREKKERFSLILESASTNQTSMYLCASSKPRLTSGEQFFGPGTRLTVL.

V is TRBV5-6 and J is TRBJ2-7, with a weak D call TRBD1 (5 bases). The CDR3 is 13 residues long. CDR1 is SGHDT, CDR2 YYEEEE, per germline. V lost 4 bases and J 2 bases, leaving 10 bases between the germline ends. The CDR3 bases are TGTGCCAGCAGCGTGACGGACACCTACGAGCAGTACTTC. Its protein is CASSVTDTYEQYF. Variable domain in full (rest from reference TRBV5-6 and TRBJ2-7): DAGVTQSPTHLIKTRGQQVTLRCSPKSGHDTVSWYQQALGQGPQFIFQYYEEEERQRGNFPDRFSGHQFPNYSSELNVNALLLGDSALYLCASSVTDTYEQYFGPGTRLTVT.

The gene calls are TRBV5-4 and TRBJ2-2; unclear D gene. Per germline, CDR1 SGHNT and CDR2 YYREEE (reference sequence). This CDR3 is built from 15 residues. Trimming stripped 0 bases from V and 5 bases from J, with 11 bases between. CDR3 residues: CASSLAGRSTGELFF. The CDR3 region has the DNA TGTGCCAGCAGCTTGGCCGGCAGAAGTACCGGGGAGCTGTTTTTT. The whole variable domain, filled in from reference TRBV5-4 and TRBJ2-2, reads ETGVTQSPTHLIKTRGQQVTLRCSSQSGHNTVSWYQQALGQGPQFIFQYYREEENGRGNFPPRFSGLQFPNYSSELNVNALELDDSALYLCASSLAGRSTGELFFGEGSRLTVL.

The DNA for the CDR3 is TGTGCCAGCAGACCCAAGATACAGGGGTTAAACACCGGGGAGCTGTTTTTT. Translated: CASRPKIQGLNTGELFF. The rearrangement joins TRBV5-4 to TRBJ2-2, with 7 bases fitting TRBD1. Looked up from germline, CDR1 is SGHNT and CDR2 is YYREEE (reference sequence). This CDR3 contains 17 residues. V lost 5 bases and J lost 2; bases outside the gene matches: 12.

This clone was seen only a few times. Written as DNA, the CDR3 is TGTGCCACCAGCCAAAAAACTAGCAGCTCCTACAATGAGCAGTTCTTC. It codes for CATSQKTSSSYNEQFF. The V call is TRBV15, the J call TRBJ2-1; a weak D match, TRBD2 (6 bases). In germline, CDR1 is LNHNV, CDR2 YYDKDF (reference sequence). CDR3 length: 16 residues. Trimming took off 5 bases at V and 0 bases at J, with 14 bases between the two ends.

The CDR3 loop reads CASSMGQSLAKNIQYF. CDR3 in DNA: TGTGCCAGCAGCATGGGACAGTCTCTAGCCAAAAACATTCAGTACTTC. The V and J genes are TRBV11-1 and TRBJ2-4, with TRBD1 identical over 7 bases. CDR3 length equals 16 residues. Trimming took 5 bases from V and 0 from J; bases not matched to a gene: 7. The V gene's germline CDR1 is SGHAT and CDR2 FQDESV (reference sequence).

V is TRBV5-1 and J is TRBJ1-5, with TRBD1 identical over 10 bases. Germline CDR1 reads SGHRS; CDR2 reads YFSETQ. This CDR3 has 15 residues. V was pared by 2 bases and J by 6 bases, with 5 bases of the junction left unmatched. The CDR3 loop is CASSLGTGESQPQHF. CDR3 in DNA: TGCGCCAGCAGCTTAGGGACAGGGGAGAGTCAGCCCCAGCATTTT.

This clone was seen once. The CDR3, as DNA: TGTGCCAGCAGCCAAAAGGCGTGGGATTTGAGCGGGGAGCTGTTTTTT. Its translation: CASSQKAWDLSGELFF. The V and J genes are TRBV3-1 (or the pseudogene TRBV3-2) and TRBJ2-2; D remains unclear. Trimming cost V 2 bases and J 7 bases, with 17 bases left between them. Germline V gene lookup returns CDR1 LGHDT and CDR2 YNNKEL (reference sequence). CDR3 length: 16 amino acids.